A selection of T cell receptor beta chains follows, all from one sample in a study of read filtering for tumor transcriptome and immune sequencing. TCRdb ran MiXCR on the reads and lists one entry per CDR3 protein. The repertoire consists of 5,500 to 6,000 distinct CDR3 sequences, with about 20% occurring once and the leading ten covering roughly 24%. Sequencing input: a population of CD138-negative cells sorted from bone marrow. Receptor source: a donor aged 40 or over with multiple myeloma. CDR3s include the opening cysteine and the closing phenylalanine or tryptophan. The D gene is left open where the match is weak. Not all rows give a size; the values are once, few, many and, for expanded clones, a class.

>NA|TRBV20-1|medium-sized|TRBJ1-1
CSAFAATELNTEAFF
TGCAGTGCTTTTGCCGCGACAGAGCTTAACACTGAAGCTTTCTTT
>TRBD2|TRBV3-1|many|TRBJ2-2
CASKREEDTGELFF
TGTGCCAGCAAGCGGGAGGAAGACACCGGGGAGCTGTTTTTT
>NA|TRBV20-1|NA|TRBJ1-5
CSAREVGGAGQPQHF
TGCAGTGCCAGAGAAGTTGGGGGCGCGGGGCAGCCCCAGCATTTT
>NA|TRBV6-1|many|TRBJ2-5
CASSEVFQETQYF
TGTGCCAGCAGTGAAGTCTTCCAAGAGACCCAGTACTTC
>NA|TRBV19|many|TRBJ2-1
CASSAPSHNEQFF
TGTGCCAGTAGTGCGCCCTCTCACAATGAGCAGTTCTTC
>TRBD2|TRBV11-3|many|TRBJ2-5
CASSLSGRAGETQYF
TGTGCCAGCAGCTTAAGCGGGAGGGCCGGTGAGACCCAGTACTTC
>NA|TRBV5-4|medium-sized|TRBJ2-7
CASSPAADPSYEQYF
TGTGCCAGCAGCCCCGCAGCGGATCCTTCCTACGAGCAGTACTTC
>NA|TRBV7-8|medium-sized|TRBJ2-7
CASSLGGASYEQYF
TGTGCCAGCAGCTTAGGAGGAGCCAGCTACGAGCAGTACTTC
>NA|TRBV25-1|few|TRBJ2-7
CASSRGGQGIYREQYF
TGTGCCAGCAGTCGGGGAGGGCAGGGGATCTACCGCGAGCAGTACTTC
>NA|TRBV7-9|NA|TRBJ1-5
CASSLAGMYQPQHF
TGTGCCAGCAGCTTAGCAGGGATGTATCAGCCCCAGCATTTT
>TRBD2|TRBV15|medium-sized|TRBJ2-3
CATSRDQRGSGTDTQYF
TGTGCCACCAGCAGAGATCAGCGCGGGAGTGGCACAGATACGCAGTATTTT
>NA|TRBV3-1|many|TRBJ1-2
CASSQFTSGGYTF
TGTGCCAGCAGCCAATTTACCAGCGGAGGCTACACCTTC
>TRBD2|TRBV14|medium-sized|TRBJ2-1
CASSQLAGVLNEQFF
TGTGCCAGCAGCCAGCTAGCGGGAGTGCTTAATGAGCAGTTCTTC
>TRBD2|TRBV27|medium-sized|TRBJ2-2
CASSFGTRGTGELFF
TGTGCCAGCAGTTTTGGGACTAGAGGAACCGGGGAGCTGTTTTTT
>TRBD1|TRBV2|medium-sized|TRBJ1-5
CASSVQRGQGAGQPQHF
TGTGCCAGCAGTGTTCAGCGGGGACAGGGGGCGGGACAGCCCCAGCATTTT
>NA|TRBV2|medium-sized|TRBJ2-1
CASSELAVAYNEQFF
TGTGCCAGCAGTGAGTTAGCCGTAGCCTACAATGAGCAGTTCTTC
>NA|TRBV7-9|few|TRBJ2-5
CASTPAGRTTQYF
TGTGCCAGCACCCCCGCAGGGCGTACGACCCAGTACTTC
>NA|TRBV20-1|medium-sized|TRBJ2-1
CSARGEKVPYNEQFF
TGCAGTGCTAGAGGTGAGAAGGTACCCTACAATGAGCAGTTCTTC
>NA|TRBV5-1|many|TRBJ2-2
CASSTGLNTGELFF
TGCGCCAGCAGTACGGGACTGAACACCGGGGAGCTGTTTTTT
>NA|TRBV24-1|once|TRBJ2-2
CATSETGHARTFQNTRELSF
TGTGCCACTAGTGAGACTGGACACGCCCGGACGTTTCAGAACACCAGGGAGCTGTCTTTT
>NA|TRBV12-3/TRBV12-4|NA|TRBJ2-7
CASSLDWVAGDEQYF
TGTGCCAGCAGTTTAGATTGGGTGGCAGGCGACGAGCAGTACTTC
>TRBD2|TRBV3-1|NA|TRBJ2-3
CASSQGIPSGSSIDTQYF
TGTGCCAGCAGCCAAGGTATCCCTAGCGGGAGTTCTATCGATACGCAGTATTTT
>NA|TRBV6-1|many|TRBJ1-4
CASMAQGEKLFF
TGTGCCAGCATGGCACAGGGTGAAAAACTGTTTTTT
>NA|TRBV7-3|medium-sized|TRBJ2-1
CASSWAAPSNEQFF
TGTGCCAGCAGCTGGGCAGCACCTAGCAATGAGCAGTTCTTC
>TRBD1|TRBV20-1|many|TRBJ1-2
CSARAPGGYYDYTF
TGCAGTGCTAGAGCTCCAGGGGGCTACTATGACTACACCTTC
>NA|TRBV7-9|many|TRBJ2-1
CASSLVRGIGGFSYNEQFF
TGTGCCAGCAGCTTAGTTCGGGGGATCGGCGGGTTTTCCTACAATGAGCAGTTCTTC
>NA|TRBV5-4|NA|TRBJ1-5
CASSLEGNNHPQHF
TGTGCCAGCAGCTTGGAGGGTAACAATCATCCCCAGCATTTT
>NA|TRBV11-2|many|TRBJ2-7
CASSLDIPGLIDPYEQYF
TGTGCCAGCAGCTTAGATATACCCGGACTAATAGACCCCTACGAGCAGTACTTC
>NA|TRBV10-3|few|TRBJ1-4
CAISEIGREKLIF
TGTGCCATCAGTGAGATAGGGCGTGAAAAACTGATTTTT
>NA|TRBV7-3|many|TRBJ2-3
CASSLVGTDTQYF
TGTGCCAGCAGCTTAGTAGGGACAGATACGCAGTATTTT
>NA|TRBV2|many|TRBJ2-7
CASSLQGPSYEQYF
TGTGCCAGCAGTCTTCAGGGGCCGTCCTACGAGCAGTACTTC
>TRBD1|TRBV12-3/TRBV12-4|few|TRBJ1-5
CASSFGQVLNQPQHF
TGTGCCAGCAGTTTCGGACAGGTTCTTAATCAGCCCCAGCATTTT
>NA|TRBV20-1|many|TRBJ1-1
CSATDNRMNTEAFF
TGCAGTGCTACGGACAACCGAATGAACACTGAAGCTTTCTTT
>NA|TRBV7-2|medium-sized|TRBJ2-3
CASSPGLITDTQYF
TGTGCCAGCAGCCCGGGACTGATCACAGATACGCAGTATTTT
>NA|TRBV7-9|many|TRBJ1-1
CASSRQGEAFF
TGTGCCAGCTCCCGTCAGGGTGAAGCTTTCTTT
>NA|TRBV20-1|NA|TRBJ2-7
CSAIAGETYDQYF
TGCAGTGCTATCGCGGGCGAGACCTACGATCAGTACTTC
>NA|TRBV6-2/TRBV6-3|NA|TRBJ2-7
CASSSGRAYEQYF
TGCGCCAGCAGTTCCGGCCGGGCCTACGAGCAGTACTTC
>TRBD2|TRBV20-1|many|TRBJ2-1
CSAERVAGPSSYNEQFF
TGCAGTGCTGAGAGAGTAGCGGGACCCAGCTCCTACAATGAGCAGTTCTTC
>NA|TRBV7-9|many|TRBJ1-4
CASSLGRFDEKLFF
TGTGCCAGCAGCTTAGGGAGGTTCGATGAAAAACTGTTTTTT
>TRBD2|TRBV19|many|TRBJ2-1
CASNPTSGTYNEQFF
TGTGCCAGTAACCCGACTAGCGGGACCTACAATGAGCAGTTCTTC
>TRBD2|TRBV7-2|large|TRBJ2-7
CASRPGGGSYEQYF
TGTGCCAGCAGACCGGGCGGGGGGTCCTACGAGCAGTACTTC
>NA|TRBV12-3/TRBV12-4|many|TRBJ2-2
CASSLAGAETGELFF
TGTGCCAGCAGTTTAGCGGGGGCAGAAACCGGGGAGCTGTTTTTT
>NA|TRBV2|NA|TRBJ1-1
CASRKDSTNTEAFF
TGTGCCAGCCGGAAGGACAGTACGAACACTGAAGCTTTCTTT
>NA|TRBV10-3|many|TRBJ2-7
CAISEDLGPYEQYF
TGTGCCATCAGTGAGGATTTAGGACCCTACGAGCAGTACTTC
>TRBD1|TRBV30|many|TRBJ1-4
CAANRGLGEKLFF
TGTGCCGCGAACAGGGGGTTGGGTGAAAAACTGTTTTTT
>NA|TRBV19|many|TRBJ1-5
CASSVGARYNQPQHF
TGTGCCAGTAGCGTGGGGGCGCGGTACAATCAGCCCCAGCATTTT
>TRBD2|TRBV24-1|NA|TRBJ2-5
CATSDPLRGSSEETQYF
TGTGCCACCAGTGATCCCCTCCGCGGGAGTAGTGAAGAGACCCAGTACTTC